Sequencing of this TCR beta chain was carried out in a study of cytomegalovirus exposure and HLA in healthy donors. This CDR3 has 13 amino acids. The V end lost 4 bases, the J end lost 4 bases, and 11 bases lay between the germline ends. Germline CDR1 and CDR2: SGDLS and YYNGEE. This PCR relied on a set of 60 Vbeta primers and 13 Jbeta primers. TCRdb's copy holds only in-frame clones and misses some; the assay was immunoSEQ multiplex PCR. The sample carries 55,000 to 75,000 clones, around 70% recorded once. V is TRBV9 and J is TRBJ1-2; no clear D. The sequence came from a human donor in good health. The sequenced material came from PBMCs. CDR3 bases: TGTGCCAGCAGCCCTGGACTGAGCTATGGCTACACCTTC. Protein: CASSPGLSYGYTF.